This T cell receptor beta chain derives from a study of blood T cell repertoires in COVID-19. As handled by the study authors: Reference gene primers were amplified, and this amplification served to estimate nucleated cell counts. The protocol was immunoSEQ multiplex PCR, while the TCRdb copy is restricted to in-frame clones and leaves out a portion. D and trimming come from the DNA, and the V and J calls and clone size come from that table. In the table there are 200,000 to 300,000 clones, around 87% of which are singletons. The sequence was collected from a middle-aged woman with acute COVID-19. What was sequenced was PBMCs or T cells enriched from blood (not recorded which).

The CDR3 DNA sequence: TGTGCCAGTAGTCCAGGACTAGCAGCACCCTCCTACGAGCAGTACTTC. Translated, it gives CASSPGLAAPSYEQYF. The chain employs TRBV19 and TRBJ2-7, with 8 bases lining up with TRBD2. Germline values: CDR1 LNHDA, CDR2 SQIVND (reference sequence). The J segment lost 0 bases and the V segment lost 5 bases, leaving 9 bases of the junction unmatched. The CDR3 loop spans 16 amino acids.